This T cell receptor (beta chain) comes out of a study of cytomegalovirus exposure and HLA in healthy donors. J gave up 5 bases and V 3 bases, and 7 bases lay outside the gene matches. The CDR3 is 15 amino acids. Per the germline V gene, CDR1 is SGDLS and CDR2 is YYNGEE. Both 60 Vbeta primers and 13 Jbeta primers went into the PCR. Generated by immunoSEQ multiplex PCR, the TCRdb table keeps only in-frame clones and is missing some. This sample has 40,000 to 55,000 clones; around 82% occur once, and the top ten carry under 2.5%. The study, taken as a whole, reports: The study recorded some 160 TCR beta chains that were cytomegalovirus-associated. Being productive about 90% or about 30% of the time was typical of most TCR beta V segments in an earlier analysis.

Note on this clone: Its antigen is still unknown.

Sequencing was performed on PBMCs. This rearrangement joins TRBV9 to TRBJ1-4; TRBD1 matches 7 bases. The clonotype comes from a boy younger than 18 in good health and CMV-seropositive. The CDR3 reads CASSGTGTANEKLFF. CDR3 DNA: TGTGCCAGCAGCGGCACCGGGACAGCGAATGAAAAACTGTTTTTT.